The following is a T cell receptor (beta chain) sequence with its context. Sequenced by immunoSEQ multiplex PCR; TCRdb stores in-frame clones only, minus some. The sample lists 70,000 to 80,000 clones; roughly 93% were seen once. This sample was included in a study of T cell changes during pregnancy in multiple sclerosis. Germline CDR1 SQVTM, CDR2 ANQGSEA. The CDR3 sequence is 12 residues long. J gave up 2 bases and V 6 bases, and 3 bases lay outside the gene matches. This specimen was peripheral blood, taken in the first trimester of pregnancy. This sequence joins TRBV29-1 and TRBJ1-2; 7 bases line up with TRBD1. The TCR sequence derives from a female donor with multiple sclerosis, enrolled in a pregnancy study. CDR3 coding DNA: TGCAGCGTCATGGACAGGAACTATGGCTACACCTTC. Translating it yields CSVMDRNYGYTF.